The T cell receptor beta chain described here comes from a study of shared clonotypes between healthy human individuals. General study results and limits: Sequencing depth was expected to affect clonotype sharing among donors.

The CDR3 runs 16 residues. V was clipped by 1 base and J by 3 bases; unmatched bases: 4. Germline V gene sequence: CDR1 SGHVS, CDR2 FQNEAQ. At deep level, the assay was performed. TCRdb's table, derived via immunoSEQ multiplex PCR, lists solely in-frame clones and lacks some. The sample contains about 1.5 million clones, 95% to 99% of which appear only once. For this clone: Its cognate antigen is unknown.

The gene calls are TRBV7-8 and TRBJ2-2; TRBD2 matches at 8 bases. Sequencing was performed on naive CD4+ T cells sorted from blood. As for subset: CD45RA+ positively selected. The receptor comes from a man between 25 and 39 years old in good health. The chain's CDR3 is CASSLGLASDTGELFF. The CDR3 region has the DNA TGTGCCAGCAGCTTAGGACTAGCGTCGGACACCGGGGAGCTGTTTTTT.